A selection of T cell receptor beta chains follows, all from one sample in a study of blood T cell repertoires in COVID-19. This table comes from immunoSEQ multiplex PCR, and its TCRdb copy is limited to in-frame clones, with some not included. The data hold about 150,000 clones, with around 83% observed a single time. The sample taken for sequencing was peripheral blood. The receptors come from a woman aged 55-69 years with COVID-19, enrolled during active disease. The CDR3 runs from the conserved cysteine through the conserved F or W. Fields, in order: D gene, V gene, J gene, CDR3 protein, CDR3 DNA. The D gene is left open where the match is weak.

D: TRBD1; V: TRBV2; J: TRBJ1-1; CDR3: CASSLTGTGGTEAFF; DNA: TGTGCCAGCAGTTTGACCGGGACAGGGGGAACTGAAGCTTTCTTT
D: -; V: TRBV12-3/TRBV12-4; J: TRBJ1-5; CDR3: CASSRGYNQPQHF; DNA: TGTGCCAGCAGCAGAGGATACAATCAGCCCCAGCATTTT
D: -; V: TRBV29-1; J: TRBJ2-2; CDR3: CSVAPPAGELFF; DNA: TGCAGCGTTGCCCCGCCGGCCGGGGAGCTGTTTTTT
D: -; V: TRBV19; J: TRBJ1-3; CDR3: CASTTLSVPKEHTIYF; DNA: TGTGCCAGTACCACTTTATCCGTCCCCAAGGAGCACACCATATATTTT
D: TRBD1; V: TRBV18; J: TRBJ1-5; CDR3: CASSPDGTGVGPQHF; DNA: TGTGCCAGCTCACCTGACGGGACAGGGGTCGGGCCCCAGCATTTT
D: TRBD2; V: TRBV19; J: TRBJ2-1; CDR3: CASSIVGTSSYNEQFF; DNA: TGTGCCAGTAGTATAGTAGGGACTAGCTCCTACAATGAGCAGTTCTTC
D: TRBD1; V: TRBV29-1; J: TRBJ1-5; CDR3: CSVGWDRDGNQPQHF; DNA: TGCAGCGTGGGCTGGGACAGGGATGGCAATCAGCCCCAGCATTTT
D: TRBD1; V: TRBV5-6; J: TRBJ1-6; CDR3: CASSSLGTITGEGSPLHF; DNA: TGTGCCAGCAGCTCCCTGGGGACGATTACAGGGGAAGGTTCACCCCTCCACTTT
D: -; V: TRBV6-1; J: TRBJ2-2; CDR3: CASSEVRLADIGELFF; DNA: TGTGCCAGCAGTGAAGTAAGGCTAGCAGATATCGGGGAGCTGTTTTTT
D: -; V: TRBV7-9; J: TRBJ2-1; CDR3: CASSDWTQYNEQFF; DNA: TGTGCCAGCAGCGACTGGACTCAGTACAATGAGCAGTTCTTC
D: TRBD1; V: TRBV3-1/TRBV3-2; J: TRBJ1-1; CDR3: CASSQRLGGTGDTEAFF; DNA: TGTGCCAGCAGCCAACGCCTAGGAGGGACAGGGGACACTGAAGCTTTCTTT
D: TRBD1; V: TRBV14; J: TRBJ1-1; CDR3: CASSQETGHTEAFF; DNA: TGTGCCAGCAGCCAAGAGACAGGGCATACTGAAGCTTTCTTT
D: TRBD2; V: TRBV6-4; J: TRBJ2-3; CDR3: CASSDSTGGGSTDTQYF; DNA: TGTGCCAGCAGTGACTCGACGGGCGGGGGTAGCACAGATACGCAGTATTTT
D: -; V: TRBV6-4; J: TRBJ1-2; CDR3: CASSVDVGDSGYTF; DNA: TGTGCCAGCAGTGTAGACGTCGGAGACTCTGGCTACACCTTC
D: -; V: TRBV13; J: TRBJ1-1; CDR3: CASLIFGSEAFF; DNA: TGTGCCAGCCTGATTTTTGGCTCTGAAGCTTTCTTT